These 16 T cell receptor beta chains originate from one sample sequenced in a study of blood T cell repertoires in COVID-19. The assay was immunoSEQ multiplex PCR, and TCRdb's table has in-frame clones only and misses some. Counted here are around 300,000 clones, 88% occurring once; the ten biggest clones make up more than 3%. Sequencing was done on a sample of peripheral blood. The receptor source for this set is a woman in her fifties or sixties with active or convalescent COVID-19.

V gene TRBV19 combines with J gene TRBJ1-2; 7 nucleotides agree with TRBD1. There are 16 residues in the CDR3. V lost 6 bases and J lost 2; bases outside the gene matches: 12. CDR1 LNHDA and CDR2 SQIVND come from the germline V gene (reference sequence). The CDR3 DNA sequence: TGTGCCAGTAGCACCTCACCAGGGACAGTCAACTATGGCTACACCTTC. Amino acids: CASSTSPGTVNYGYTF.

The chain employs TRBV3-1 (or the pseudogene TRBV3-2) and TRBJ2-7, with 8 bases identical to TRBD1. Germline CDR1 and CDR2: LGHDT and YNNKEL (reference sequence). J gave up 5 bases and V 4 bases, and 10 bases lay outside the gene matches. The CDR3 runs 15 residues. This chain's CDR3 is CASSPLTGVYDEQYF. The CDR3 DNA sequence: TGTGCCAGCAGCCCCCTGACAGGGGTCTACGACGAGCAGTACTTC.

The genes are TRBV5-1 and TRBJ1-1, with 7 nucleotides matching TRBD1. Germline-derived CDR1 and CDR2 are SGHRS and YFSETQ. The CDR3 is made up of 15 amino acids. Trimming cost V 0 bases and J 5 bases; bases outside gene matches: 7. As DNA, the CDR3 is TGCGCCAGCAGCTTGGACGCGACAGGGAGGACTGAAGCTTTCTTT. Its protein is CASSLDATGRTEAFF.

This clone was seen only once. The J gene is TRBJ2-3, the V gene TRBV11-2; TRBD2 matches 7 bases. The germline CDR1 and CDR2 sequences are SGHAT and FQNNGV. This CDR3 comprises 15 residues. V shed 3 bases and J 0 bases; nucleotides not matched to a gene: 3. The CDR3 DNA sequence: TGTGCCAGCAGCTTTAGCGGGTCTAGCACAGATACGCAGTATTTT. The encoded protein is CASSFSGSSTDTQYF. Supplemented by reference TRBV11-2 and TRBJ2-3, the full variable domain reads EAGVAQSPRYKIIEKRQSVAFWCNPISGHATLYWYQQILGQGPKLLIQFQNNGVVDDSQLPKDRFSAERLKGVDSTLKIQPAKLEDSAVYLCASSFSGSSTDTQYFGPGTRLTVL.

The genes are TRBV9 and TRBJ1-2, with no clear D. The V end was cut by 0 bases, the J end by 4 bases, with 13 bases between. CDR3 size: 15 residues. Germline V gives CDR1 SGDLS, CDR2 YYNGEE. CDR3 nucleotide sequence: TGTGCCAGCAGCGTAGATTACAGTTCGCGCTATGGCTACACCTTC. Its protein product is CASSVDYSSRYGYTF.

V usage is TRBV4-1 and J usage is TRBJ2-1; 8 bases align to TRBD2. J gave up 8 bases and V 4 bases, and 10 bases lay outside the gene matches. The CDR3 sequence is 15 residues long. Germline CDR1 and CDR2: MGHRA and YSYEKL. The CDR3 protein is CASSPASGSLDEQFF. The CDR3 region has the DNA TGCGCCAGCAGCCCGGCCAGCGGGAGTTTGGATGAGCAGTTCTTC.

The gene calls are TRBV9 and TRBJ1-6; D is possibly TRBD1 (5 bases). Germline-derived CDR1 and CDR2 are SGDLS and YYNGEE. Trimming removed 4 bases at V and 8 bases at J, with 19 bases between. The CDR3 totals 16 residues. CDR3 loop: CASSPGQRGGDSPLHF. The CDR3 nucleotides read TGTGCCAGCAGCCCTGGGCAAAGGGGCGGGGATTCACCCCTCCACTTT.

The chain links TRBV10-1 to TRBJ2-3; 7 nucleotides line up with TRBD2. Germline V gene sequence: CDR1 WNHNN, CDR2 SYGVQD (reference sequence). This CDR3 contains 18 residues. Trimming removed 4 bases from V and 1 base from J; junction bases left unmatched: 14. The DNA for the CDR3 is TGCGCCAGCAGTGGTGGACTAGGTAAGAGGACTGGCACAGATACGCAGTATTTT. Amino acid sequence: CASSGGLGKRTGTDTQYF.

The chain carries TRBV5-4 and TRBJ2-5; 9 bases align to TRBD1. CDR3 size: 15 residues. The germline V gene has CDR1 SGHNT and CDR2 YYREEE (reference sequence). V lost 3 bases to trimming and J lost 5 bases; unmatched junction nucleotides: 8. The CDR3 region has the DNA TGTGCCAGCAGCTCGCCGACAGGGGGTGACGAGACCCAGTACTTC. Translating gives CASSSPTGGDETQYF.

The chain combines TRBV2 with TRBJ1-5; D is unclear. The germline gives CDR1 SNHLY, CDR2 FYNNEI. Deletions cut 7 bases from V and 9 bases from J, with 22 bases between. This CDR3 contains 15 residues. CDR3 DNA: TGTGCCAGCACCTCAGACGGCGCCTACCCGGGGCCCCAGCATTTT. As protein: CASTSDGAYPGPQHF. Using reference TRBV2 and TRBJ1-5 for the parts outside the CDR3, the full variable domain is EPEVTQTPSHQVTQMGQEVILRCVPISNHLYFYWYRQILGQKVEFLVSFYNNEISEKSEIFDDQFSVERPDGSNFTLKIRSTKLEDSAMYFCASTSDGAYPGPQHFGDGTRLSIL.

The V call is TRBV9, the J call TRBJ2-2; TRBD1 matches at 8 bases. Germline V gene lookup returns CDR1 SGDLS and CDR2 YYNGEE. The CDR3 totals 16 residues. V shed 0 bases and J 4 bases; nucleotides not matched to a gene: 5. CDR3 sequence reads: CASSVGQGSRTGELFF. As DNA, the CDR3 is TGTGCCAGCAGCGTAGGACAGGGGTCACGCACCGGGGAGCTGTTTTTT.

This rearrangement joins TRBV6-5 to TRBJ2-7, with TRBD1 matching 9 bases. This CDR3 is 14 amino acids long. The junction had 11 bases not matched to a gene; V was cut back by 7 bases and J by 7 bases. The germline gives CDR1 MNHEY, CDR2 SVGAGI. The CDR3 nucleotides read TGTGCCAGCATGTCGGGACAGGGCCGGGAAGAGCAGTACTTC. Protein: CASMSGQGREEQYF.

This chain links TRBV5-1 with TRBJ1-2, with TRBD1 matching 7 bases. Germline V CDR1 and CDR2: SGHRS, YFSETQ. With 0 bases clipped from V and 8 bases from J, the junction kept 7 bases outside the gene matches. CDR3 length: 14 residues. The CDR3 region is CASSLDAGGGGYTF. The DNA for the CDR3 is TGCGCCAGCAGCTTGGATGCAGGGGGAGGAGGCTACACCTTC.

This chain links TRBV9 with TRBJ1-3; TRBD1 matches 7 bases. The CDR3 extends over 18 amino acids. After removal of 0 bases from V and 4 bases from J, the junction contained 13 bases not matched to a gene. Germline V lookup: CDR1 SGDLS, CDR2 YYNGEE. The CDR3 loop is CASSVDDRATPGGNTIYF. In DNA, the CDR3 is TGTGCCAGCAGCGTAGACGACAGGGCCACACCGGGGGGAAACACCATATATTTT. Full variable domain (rest looked up from reference TRBV9 and TRBJ1-3): DSGVTQTPKHLITATGQRVTLRCSPRSGDLSVYWYQQSLDQGLQFLIQYYNGEERAKGNILERFSAQQFPDLHSELNLSSLELGDSALYFCASSVDDRATPGGNTIYFGEGSWLTVV.

The V call is TRBV27, the J call TRBJ2-3; 7 bases fit TRBD1. The V gene's germline CDR1 is MNHEY and CDR2 SMNVEV (reference sequence). V lost 5 bases, J lost 3 bases, and 5 bases stayed unmatched. This CDR3 is built from 14 residues. The CDR3, as DNA: TGTGCCAGCAGTACGGGGACAGTTACAGATACGCAGTATTTT. Amino acid sequence: CASSTGTVTDTQYF.

J is TRBJ1-5 and V is TRBV6-2 or TRBV6-3, with D unresolved. Germline CDR1 and CDR2: MNHEY and SVGEGT. This CDR3 is 14 amino acids long. Between the trimmed V and J ends, which lost 3 bases and 5 bases, there was a span of 11 bases. DNA for the CDR3: TGTGCCAGCAGTTATGGGCCGCGGGATCAGCCCCAGCATTTT. Translation gives CASSYGPRDQPQHF.